This record concerns one T cell receptor (beta chain) sequence. Recruited during active infection, patients (from Seattle) were subsequently followed longitudinally. Per the study methods: Cell counts per sample came from amplifying reference gene primers. The assay was immunoSEQ multiplex PCR, and TCRdb's table has in-frame clones only and misses some. V and J calls plus clone size are reproduced from that table; the DNA served to infer D and trimming. The profile shows roughly 140,000 clones, more than 75% of them singletons. The data originate from a study of blood T cell repertoires in COVID-19. At the level of the study: Some COVID-19 samples were acute and others convalescent; all came from the United States, Italy and Spain. PBMCs, B-cell-depleted T cells, or T cells were the source of the cDNA or gDNA that made up the material.

V lost 4 bases and J lost 7, with 11 bases in between. There are 13 residues in the CDR3. Germline CDR1 LNHDA, CDR2 SQIVND (reference sequence). This chain joins TRBV19 and TRBJ1-5, with D possibly TRBD1 on 5 matching bases. The origin of this receptor is a woman aged 55-75 years with COVID-19, enrolled during active disease. Input material: peripheral blood. The CDR3 here is CASSTGGSQPQHF. In DNA, the CDR3 is TGTGCCAGTAGTACGGGGGGATCCCAGCCCCAGCATTTT.